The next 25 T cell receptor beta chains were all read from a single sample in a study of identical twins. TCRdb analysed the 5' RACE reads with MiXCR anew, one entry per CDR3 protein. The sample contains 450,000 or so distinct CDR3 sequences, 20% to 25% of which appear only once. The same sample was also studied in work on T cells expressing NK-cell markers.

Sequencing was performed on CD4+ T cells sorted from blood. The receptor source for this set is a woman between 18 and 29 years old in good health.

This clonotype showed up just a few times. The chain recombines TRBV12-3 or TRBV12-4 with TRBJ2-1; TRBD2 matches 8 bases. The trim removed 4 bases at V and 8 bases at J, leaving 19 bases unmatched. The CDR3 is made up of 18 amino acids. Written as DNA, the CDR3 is TGTGCCAGCAGTTGGGCCCTTGAGGGGCGGGGGGCGCCGGATGAGCAGTTCTTC. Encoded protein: CASSWALEGRGAPDEQFF.

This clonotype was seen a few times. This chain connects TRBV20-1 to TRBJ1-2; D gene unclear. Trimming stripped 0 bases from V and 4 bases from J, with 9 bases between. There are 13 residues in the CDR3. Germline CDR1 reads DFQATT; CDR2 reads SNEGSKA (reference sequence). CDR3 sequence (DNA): TGCAGTGCTAGAGATTTAAAGGGCTATGGCTACACCTTC. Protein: CSARDLKGYGYTF.

CDR3 amino acids: CASSVGSLAGSQETQYF. The DNA for the CDR3 is TGTGCCAGCAGCGTAGGGTCCCTAGCGGGGAGTCAAGAGACCCAGTACTTC. The chain uses TRBV9 and TRBJ2-5; 9 bases are shared with TRBD2. This CDR3 contains 17 residues. V shed 0 bases and J 2 bases; nucleotides not matched to a gene: 8. The germline gives CDR1 SGDLS, CDR2 YYNGEE. Drawing the rest from reference TRBV9 and TRBJ2-5, the complete variable domain is DSGVTQTPKHLITATGQRVTLRCSPRSGDLSVYWYQQSLDQGLQFLIQYYNGEERAKGNILERFSAQQFPDLHSELNLSSLELGDSALYFCASSVGSLAGSQETQYFGPGTRLLVL.

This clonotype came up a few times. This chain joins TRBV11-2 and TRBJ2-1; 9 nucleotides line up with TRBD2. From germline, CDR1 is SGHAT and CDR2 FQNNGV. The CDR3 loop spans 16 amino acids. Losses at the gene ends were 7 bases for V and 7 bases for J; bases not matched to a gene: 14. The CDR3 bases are TGTGCCAGCACCTACCCCGAAACTAGCGGGCTTAATGAGCAGTTCTTC. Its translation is CASTYPETSGLNEQFF.

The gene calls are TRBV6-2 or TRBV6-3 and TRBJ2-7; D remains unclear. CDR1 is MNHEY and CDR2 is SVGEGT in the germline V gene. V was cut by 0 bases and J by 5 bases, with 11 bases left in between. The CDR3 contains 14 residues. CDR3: CASSYSGPWNEQYF. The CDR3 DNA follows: TGTGCCAGCAGTTACTCAGGACCCTGGAACGAGCAGTACTTC.

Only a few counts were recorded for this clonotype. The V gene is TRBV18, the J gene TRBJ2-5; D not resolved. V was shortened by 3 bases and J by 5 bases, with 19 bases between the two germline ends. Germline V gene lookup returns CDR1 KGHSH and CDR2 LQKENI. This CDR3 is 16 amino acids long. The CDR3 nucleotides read TGTGCCAGCTCACCCGACCCCGGACCTCTTGTTGAGACCCAGTACTTC. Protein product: CASSPDPGPLVETQYF. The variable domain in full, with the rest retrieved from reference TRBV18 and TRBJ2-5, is NAGVMQNPRHLVRRRGQEARLRCSPMKGHSHVYWYRQLPEEGLKFMVYLQKENIIDESGMPKERFSAEFPKEGPSILRIQQVVRGDSAAYFCASSPDPGPLVETQYFGPGTRLLVL.

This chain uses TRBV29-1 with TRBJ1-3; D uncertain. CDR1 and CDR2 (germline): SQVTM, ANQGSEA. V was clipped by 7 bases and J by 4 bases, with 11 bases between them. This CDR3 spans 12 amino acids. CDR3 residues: CSAGSRGNTIYF. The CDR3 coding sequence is TGCAGCGCTGGCTCTAGGGGAAACACCATATATTTT. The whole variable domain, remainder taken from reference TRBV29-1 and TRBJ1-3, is SAVISQKPSRDICQRGTSLTIQCQVDSQVTMMFWYRQQPGQSLTLIATANQGSEATYESGFVIDKFPISRPNLTFSTLTVSNMSPEDSSIYLCSAGSRGNTIYFGEGSWLTVV.

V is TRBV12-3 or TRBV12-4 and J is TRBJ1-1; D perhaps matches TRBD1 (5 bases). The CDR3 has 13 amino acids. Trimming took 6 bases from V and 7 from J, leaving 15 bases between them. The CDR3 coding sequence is TGTGCCAGCAGAGGGCCAGGGAGGTTTGAAGCTTTCTTT. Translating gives CASRGPGRFEAFF.

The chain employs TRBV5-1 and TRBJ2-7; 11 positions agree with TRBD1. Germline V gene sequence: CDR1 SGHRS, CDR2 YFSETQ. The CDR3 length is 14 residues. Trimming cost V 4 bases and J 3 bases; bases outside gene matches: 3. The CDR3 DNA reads TGCGCCAGCAGCGGGGACAGGGGGTACTACGAGCAGTACTTC. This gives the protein CASSGDRGYYEQYF.

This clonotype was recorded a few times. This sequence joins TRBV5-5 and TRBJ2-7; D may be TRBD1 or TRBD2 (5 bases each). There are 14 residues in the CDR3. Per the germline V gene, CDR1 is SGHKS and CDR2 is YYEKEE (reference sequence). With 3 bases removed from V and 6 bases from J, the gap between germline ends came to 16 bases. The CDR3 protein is CASSYSGTSGEQYF. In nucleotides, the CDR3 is TGTGCCAGCAGCTACTCCGGGACCTCGGGCGAGCAGTACTTC.

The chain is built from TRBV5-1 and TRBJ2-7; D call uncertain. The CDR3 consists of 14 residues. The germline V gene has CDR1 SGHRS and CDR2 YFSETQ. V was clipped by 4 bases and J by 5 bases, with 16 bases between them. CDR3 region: CASSQRNPSDEQYF. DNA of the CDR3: TGCGCCAGCAGCCAACGGAACCCCAGCGACGAGCAGTACTTC. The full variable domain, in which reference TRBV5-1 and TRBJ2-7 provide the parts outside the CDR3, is KAGVTQTPRYLIKTRGQQVTLSCSPISGHRSVSWYQQTPGQGLQFLFEYFSETQRNKGNFPGRFSGRQFSNSRSEMNVSTLELGDSALYLCASSQRNPSDEQYFGPGTRLTVT.

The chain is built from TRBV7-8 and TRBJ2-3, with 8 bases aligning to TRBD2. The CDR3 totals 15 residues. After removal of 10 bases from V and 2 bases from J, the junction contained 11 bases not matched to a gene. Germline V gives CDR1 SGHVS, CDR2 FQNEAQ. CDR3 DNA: TGTGCCACTGGTGGGAGACTAGCGTACACAGATACGCAGTATTTT. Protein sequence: CATGGRLAYTDTQYF.

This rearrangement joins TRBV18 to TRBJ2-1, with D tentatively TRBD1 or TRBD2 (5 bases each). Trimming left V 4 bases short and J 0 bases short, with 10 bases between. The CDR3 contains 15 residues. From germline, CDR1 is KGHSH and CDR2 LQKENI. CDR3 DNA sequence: TGTGCCAGCTCACGCCGGGGCTTCTCCTACAATGAGCAGTTCTTC. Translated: CASSRRGFSYNEQFF.

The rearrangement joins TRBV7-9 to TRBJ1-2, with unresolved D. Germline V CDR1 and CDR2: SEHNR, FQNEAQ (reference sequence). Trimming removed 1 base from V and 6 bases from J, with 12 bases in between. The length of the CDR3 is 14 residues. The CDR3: CASSLGAVKDGYTF. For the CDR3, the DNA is TGTGCCAGCAGCTTAGGGGCGGTGAAAGATGGCTACACCTTC.

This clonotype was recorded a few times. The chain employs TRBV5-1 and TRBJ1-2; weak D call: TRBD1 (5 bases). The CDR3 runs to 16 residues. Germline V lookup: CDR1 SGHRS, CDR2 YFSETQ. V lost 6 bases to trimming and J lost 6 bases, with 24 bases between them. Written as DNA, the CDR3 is TGCGCCAGCAACAGATTTGCCTCGCGACAGCCCAATGGCTACACCTTC. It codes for CASNRFASRQPNGYTF. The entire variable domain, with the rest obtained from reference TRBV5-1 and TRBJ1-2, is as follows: KAGVTQTPRYLIKTRGQQVTLSCSPISGHRSVSWYQQTPGQGLQFLFEYFSETQRNKGNFPGRFSGRQFSNSRSEMNVSTLELGDSALYLCASNRFASRQPNGYTFGSGTRLTVV.

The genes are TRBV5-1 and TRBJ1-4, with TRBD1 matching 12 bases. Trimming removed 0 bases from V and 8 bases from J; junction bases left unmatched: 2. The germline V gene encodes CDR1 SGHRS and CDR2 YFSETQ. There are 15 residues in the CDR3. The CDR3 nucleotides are TGCGCCAGCAGCTTGGGCGGGACAGGGGGCGAAAAACTGTTTTTT. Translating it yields CASSLGGTGGEKLFF.

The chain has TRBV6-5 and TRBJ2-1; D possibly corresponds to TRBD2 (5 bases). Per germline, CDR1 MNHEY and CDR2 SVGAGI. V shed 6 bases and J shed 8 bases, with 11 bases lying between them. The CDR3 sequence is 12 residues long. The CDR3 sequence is CASSPGTHEQFF. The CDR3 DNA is TGTGCCAGCAGCCCGGGAACTCATGAGCAGTTCTTC.

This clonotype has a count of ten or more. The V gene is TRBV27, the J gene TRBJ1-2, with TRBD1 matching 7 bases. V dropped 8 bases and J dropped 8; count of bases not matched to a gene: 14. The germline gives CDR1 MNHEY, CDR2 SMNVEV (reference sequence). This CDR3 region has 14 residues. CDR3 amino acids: CASCREGASGGYTF. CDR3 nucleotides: TGTGCCAGCTGTCGGGAGGGGGCGTCGGGGGGCTACACCTTC.

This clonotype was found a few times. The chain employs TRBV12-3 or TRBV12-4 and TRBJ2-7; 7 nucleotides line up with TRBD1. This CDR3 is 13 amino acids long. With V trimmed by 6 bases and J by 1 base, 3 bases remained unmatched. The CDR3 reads CASRQGQSYEQYF. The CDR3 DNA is TGTGCCAGCAGGCAGGGACAGTCCTACGAGCAGTACTTC.

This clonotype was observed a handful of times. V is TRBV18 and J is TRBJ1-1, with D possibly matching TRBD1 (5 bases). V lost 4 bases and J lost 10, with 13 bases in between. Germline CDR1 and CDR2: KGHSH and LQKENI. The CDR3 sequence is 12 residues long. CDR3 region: CASSLRDGRAFF. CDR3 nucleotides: TGTGCCAGCTCACTCCGGGACGGAAGAGCTTTCTTT.

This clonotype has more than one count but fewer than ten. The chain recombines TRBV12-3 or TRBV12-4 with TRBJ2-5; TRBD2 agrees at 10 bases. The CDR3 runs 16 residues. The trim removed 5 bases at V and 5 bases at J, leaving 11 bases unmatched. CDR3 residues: CASSLPGSGRGETQYF. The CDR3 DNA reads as TGTGCCAGCAGTCTCCCGGGCAGCGGGAGGGGGGAGACCCAGTACTTC.

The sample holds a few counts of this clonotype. DNA of the CDR3: TGTGCCAGCTCAGCCGACAGCACTGAAGCTTTCTTT. This codes for CASSADSTEAFF. V usage is TRBV18 and J usage is TRBJ1-1; possibly TRBD1 for D (5 bases). CDR3 length: 12 residues. Trimming stripped 5 bases from V and 4 bases from J, with 8 bases between. In germline, CDR1 is KGHSH, CDR2 LQKENI. Filled out from reference TRBV18 and TRBJ1-1, the complete variable domain reads NAGVMQNPRHLVRRRGQEARLRCSPMKGHSHVYWYRQLPEEGLKFMVYLQKENIIDESGMPKERFSAEFPKEGPSILRIQQVVRGDSAAYFCASSADSTEAFFGQGTRLTVV.

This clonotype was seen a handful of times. The CDR3 sequence: CASSLGGDDTEAFF. The DNA for the CDR3 is TGCGCCAGCAGCTTGGGCGGAGATGACACTGAAGCTTTCTTT. This sequence joins TRBV5-1 and TRBJ1-1; D not certain. V was trimmed by 0 bases and J by 3 bases, leaving 9 bases between them. CDR1 and CDR2 from the germline V gene are SGHRS and YFSETQ. This CDR3 spans 14 amino acids.

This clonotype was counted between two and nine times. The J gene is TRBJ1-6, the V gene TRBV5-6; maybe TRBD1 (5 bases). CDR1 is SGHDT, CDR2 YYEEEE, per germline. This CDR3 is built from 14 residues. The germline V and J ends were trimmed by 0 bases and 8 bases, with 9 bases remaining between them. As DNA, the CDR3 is TGTGCCAGCAGCTTGGGGGCAGGGCATTCACCCCTCCACTTT. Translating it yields CASSLGAGHSPLHF.

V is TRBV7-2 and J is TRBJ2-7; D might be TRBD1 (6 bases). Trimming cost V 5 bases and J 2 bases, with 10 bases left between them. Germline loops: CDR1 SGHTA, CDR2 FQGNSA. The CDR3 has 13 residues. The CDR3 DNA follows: TGTGCCAGCAGCCCCCGGGACACCTACGAGCAGTACTTC. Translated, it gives CASSPRDTYEQYF.